This T cell receptor beta chain stems from a study of regulatory T cells in long-lasting Graves disease. The CDR3 runs to 14 residues. The germline CDR1 and CDR2 sequences are LGHNT and FRNRAP. Germline trimming cut 6 bases from V and 7 bases from J; bases unmatched to any gene: 5. Whole-study findings and limits: Persistent disease exhibited a predilection for TRBV28, TRBJ1-2 and TRBJ2-5. Samples came from peripheral blood alone, without thyroid tissue.

Regarding time point: newly diagnosed GD, antithyroid drugs for less than 3 months. RNA isolated from PBMCs was used to make the TCR library. According to the study, TCR beta libraries were built with iRepertoire HTBI primers and CDR3-region Arm-PCR. Using its own MiXCR run on the multiplex PCR reads, TCRdb lists one record per CDR3 protein. The sample lists 510,000 or so distinct CDR3 sequences; 12% were seen once. This clonotype was found many times. Its antigen remains unidentified. These data also featured in a second study, about T cells in Graves' hyperthyroidism and ophthalmopathy.

The chain links TRBV12-5 to TRBJ2-1; 11 bases align to TRBD1. The TCR was taken from a woman aged 25 to 45 with Graves disease. Source: peripheral blood mononuclear cells (PBMCs), taken at new diagnosis, from a patient treated with antithyroid drugs. CDR3 in amino acids: CASGLGQGANEQFF. CDR3 DNA sequence: TGTGCTAGTGGACTCGGACAGGGGGCGAATGAGCAGTTCTTC.